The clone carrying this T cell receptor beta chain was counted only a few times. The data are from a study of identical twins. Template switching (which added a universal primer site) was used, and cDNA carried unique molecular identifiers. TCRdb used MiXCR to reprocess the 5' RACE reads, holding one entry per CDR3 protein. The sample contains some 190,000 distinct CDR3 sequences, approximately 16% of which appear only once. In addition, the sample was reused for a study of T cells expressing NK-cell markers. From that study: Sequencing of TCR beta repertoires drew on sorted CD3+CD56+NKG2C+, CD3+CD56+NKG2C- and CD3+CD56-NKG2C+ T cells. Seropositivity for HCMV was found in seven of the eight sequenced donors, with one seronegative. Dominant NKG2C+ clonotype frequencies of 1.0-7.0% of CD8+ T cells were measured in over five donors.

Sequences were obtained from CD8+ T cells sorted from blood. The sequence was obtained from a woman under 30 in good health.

The CDR3 reads CASSPSGRRETQYF. CDR3 bases: TGTGCCAGCAGCCCGAGCGGGCGAAGGGAGACCCAGTACTTC. The chain combines TRBV9 with TRBJ2-5, with D possibly TRBD2 on 6 matching bases. Germline assignment: CDR1 SGDLS and CDR2 YYNGEE. The CDR3 runs to 14 residues. Deletions cut 4 bases from V and 5 bases from J, with 15 bases between.